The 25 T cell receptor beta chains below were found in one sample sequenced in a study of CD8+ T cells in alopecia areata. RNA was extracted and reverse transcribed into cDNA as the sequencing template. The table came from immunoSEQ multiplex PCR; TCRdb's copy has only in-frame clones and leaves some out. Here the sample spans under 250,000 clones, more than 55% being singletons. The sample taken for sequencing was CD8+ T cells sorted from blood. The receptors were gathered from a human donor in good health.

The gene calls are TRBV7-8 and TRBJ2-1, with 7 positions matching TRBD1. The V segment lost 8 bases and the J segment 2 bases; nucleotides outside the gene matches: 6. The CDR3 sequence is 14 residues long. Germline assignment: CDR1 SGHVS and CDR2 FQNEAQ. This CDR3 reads CASAGTDAYNEQFF. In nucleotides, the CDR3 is TGTGCCAGCGCCGGGACAGACGCCTACAATGAGCAGTTCTTC.

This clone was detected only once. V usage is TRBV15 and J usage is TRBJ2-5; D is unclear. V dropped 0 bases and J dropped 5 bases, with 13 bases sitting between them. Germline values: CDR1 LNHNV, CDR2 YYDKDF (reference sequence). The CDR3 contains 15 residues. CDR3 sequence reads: CATSRDRLFAETQYF. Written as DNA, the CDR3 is TGTGCCACCAGCAGAGATCGACTGTTCGCGGAGACCCAGTACTTC.

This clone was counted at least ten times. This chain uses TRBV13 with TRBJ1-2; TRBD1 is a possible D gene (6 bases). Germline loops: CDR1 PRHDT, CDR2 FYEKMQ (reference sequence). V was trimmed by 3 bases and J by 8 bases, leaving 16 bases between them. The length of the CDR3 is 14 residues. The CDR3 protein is CASSFQGFRRGYTF. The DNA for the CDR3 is TGTGCCAGCAGCTTCCAGGGGTTTCGGCGAGGCTACACCTTC.

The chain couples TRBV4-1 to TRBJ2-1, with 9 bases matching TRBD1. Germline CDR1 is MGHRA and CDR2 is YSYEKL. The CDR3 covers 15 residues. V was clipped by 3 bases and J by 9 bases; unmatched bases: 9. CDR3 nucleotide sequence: TGCGCCAGCAGCCACCCCGGGACAGGGCGTAGTGAGCAGTTCTTC. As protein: CASSHPGTGRSEQFF.

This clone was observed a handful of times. The CDR3 spells CSVVGISGTSTDTQYF. The CDR3 DNA follows: TGCAGCGTTGTGGGCATTAGCGGAACTAGCACAGATACGCAGTATTTT. The chain links TRBV29-1 to TRBJ2-3; maybe TRBD2 (6 bases). Germline lookup yields CDR1 SQVTM and CDR2 ANQGSEA. V was shortened by 4 bases and J by 0 bases, with 17 bases between the two germline ends. The CDR3 sequence is 16 residues long.

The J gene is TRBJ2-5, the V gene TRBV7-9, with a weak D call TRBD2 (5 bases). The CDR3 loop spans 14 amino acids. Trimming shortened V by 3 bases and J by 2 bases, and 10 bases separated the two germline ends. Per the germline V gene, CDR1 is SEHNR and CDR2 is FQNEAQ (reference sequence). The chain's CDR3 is CASSLGEIQETQYF. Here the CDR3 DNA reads TGTGCCAGCAGCTTGGGAGAGATTCAAGAGACCCAGTACTTC.

CDR3 DNA: TGTGCCAGCAGCTCTGCCAGACAGGGAGCTAACTATGGCTACACCTTC. Its translation: CASSSARQGANYGYTF. V is TRBV7-9 and J is TRBJ1-2; the match to TRBD1 covers 7 bases. The CDR3 is 16 residues long. V trimming: 4 bases; J trimming: 0 bases; junction bases outside the gene matches: 8. CDR1 is SEHNR, CDR2 FQNEAQ, per germline (reference sequence).

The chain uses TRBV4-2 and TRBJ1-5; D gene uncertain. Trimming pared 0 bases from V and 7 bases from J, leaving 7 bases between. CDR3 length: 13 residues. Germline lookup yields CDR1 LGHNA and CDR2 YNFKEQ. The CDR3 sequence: CASSQDEAQPQHF. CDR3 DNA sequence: TGTGCCAGCAGCCAAGATGAGGCCCAGCCCCAGCATTTT.

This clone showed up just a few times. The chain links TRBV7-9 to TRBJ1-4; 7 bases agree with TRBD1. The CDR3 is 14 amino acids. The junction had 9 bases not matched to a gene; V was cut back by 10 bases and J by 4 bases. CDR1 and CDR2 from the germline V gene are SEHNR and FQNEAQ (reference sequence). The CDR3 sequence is CAIPYGQDNEKLFF. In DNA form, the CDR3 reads TGTGCCATTCCGTACGGACAGGATAATGAAAAACTGTTTTTT.

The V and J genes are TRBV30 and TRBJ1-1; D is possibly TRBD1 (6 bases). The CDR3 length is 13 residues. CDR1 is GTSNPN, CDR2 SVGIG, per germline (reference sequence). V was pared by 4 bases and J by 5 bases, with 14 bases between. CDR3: CAWTGGGETEAFF. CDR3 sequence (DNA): TGTGCCTGGACCGGAGGGGGGGAAACTGAAGCTTTCTTT.

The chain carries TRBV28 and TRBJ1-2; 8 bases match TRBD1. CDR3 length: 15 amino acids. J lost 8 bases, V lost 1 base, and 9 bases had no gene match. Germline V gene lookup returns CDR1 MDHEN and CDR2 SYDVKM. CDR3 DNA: TGTGCCAGCAGTTTATCTCGGCAGGGGGCACCGGGCTACACCTTC. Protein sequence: CASSLSRQGAPGYTF.

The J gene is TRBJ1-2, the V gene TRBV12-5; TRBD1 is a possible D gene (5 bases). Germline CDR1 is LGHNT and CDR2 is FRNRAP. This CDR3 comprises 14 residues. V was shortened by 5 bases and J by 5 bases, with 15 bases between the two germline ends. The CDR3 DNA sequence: TGTGCTAGTGGTACGCCCGGGACTCGGTATGGCTACACCTTC. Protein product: CASGTPGTRYGYTF.

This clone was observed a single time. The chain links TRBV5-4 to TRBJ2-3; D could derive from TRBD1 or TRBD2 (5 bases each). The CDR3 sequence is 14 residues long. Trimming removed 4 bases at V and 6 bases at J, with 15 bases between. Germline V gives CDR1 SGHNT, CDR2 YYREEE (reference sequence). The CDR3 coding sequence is TGTGCCAGCAGCCCTACAGGACTCGCGGATACGCAGTATTTT. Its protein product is CASSPTGLADTQYF.

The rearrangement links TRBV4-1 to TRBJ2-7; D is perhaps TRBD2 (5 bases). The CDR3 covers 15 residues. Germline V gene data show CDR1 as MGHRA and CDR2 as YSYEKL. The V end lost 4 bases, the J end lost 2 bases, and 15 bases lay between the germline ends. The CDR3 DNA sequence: TGCGCCAGCAGCCCATTCAGGTGGCGGGCCTACGAGCAGTACTTC. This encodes CASSPFRWRAYEQYF.

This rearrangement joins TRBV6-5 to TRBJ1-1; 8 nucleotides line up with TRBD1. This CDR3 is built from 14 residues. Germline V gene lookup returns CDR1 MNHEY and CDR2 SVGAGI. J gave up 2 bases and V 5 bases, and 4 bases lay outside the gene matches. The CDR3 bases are TGTGCCAGCAGTCAAGGACAGGGCAACACTGAAGCTTTCTTT. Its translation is CASSQGQGNTEAFF.

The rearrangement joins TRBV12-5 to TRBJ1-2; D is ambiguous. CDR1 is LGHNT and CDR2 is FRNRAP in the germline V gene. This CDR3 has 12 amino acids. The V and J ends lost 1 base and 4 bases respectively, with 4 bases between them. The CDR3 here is CASGLGIYGYTF. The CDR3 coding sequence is TGTGCTAGTGGTTTGGGTATCTATGGCTACACCTTC.

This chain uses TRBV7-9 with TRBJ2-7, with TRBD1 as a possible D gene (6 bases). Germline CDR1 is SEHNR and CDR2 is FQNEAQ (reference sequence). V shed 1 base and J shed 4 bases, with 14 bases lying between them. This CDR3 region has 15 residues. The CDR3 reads CASSLVLGRGYEQYF. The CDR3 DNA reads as TGTGCCAGCAGCTTAGTTTTGGGCAGGGGTTACGAGCAGTACTTC.

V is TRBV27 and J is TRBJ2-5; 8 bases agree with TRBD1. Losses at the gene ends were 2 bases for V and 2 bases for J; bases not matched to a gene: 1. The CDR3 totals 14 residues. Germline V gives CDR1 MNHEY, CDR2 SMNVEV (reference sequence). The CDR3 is CASSLGTGQETQYF. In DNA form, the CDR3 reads TGTGCCAGCAGTTTAGGGACAGGACAAGAGACCCAGTACTTC.

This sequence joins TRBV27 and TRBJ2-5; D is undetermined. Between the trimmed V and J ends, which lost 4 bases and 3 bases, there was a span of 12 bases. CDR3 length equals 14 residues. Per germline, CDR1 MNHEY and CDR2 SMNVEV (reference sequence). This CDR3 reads CASSSLVREETQYF. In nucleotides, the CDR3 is TGTGCCAGCAGTTCTTTGGTTAGGGAAGAGACCCAGTACTTC.

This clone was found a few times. The CDR3 DNA follows: TGTGCCAGCAGTGTGGGGGATTCGGCTAGCACAGATACGCAGTATTTT. Translation gives CASSVGDSASTDTQYF. The chain is built from TRBV6-4 and TRBJ2-3; tentatively, D is TRBD1 or TRBD2 (5 bases each). Deletions cut 4 bases from V and 0 bases from J, with 14 bases between. This CDR3 region has 16 residues. Germline loops: CDR1 MRHNA, CDR2 SNTAGT.

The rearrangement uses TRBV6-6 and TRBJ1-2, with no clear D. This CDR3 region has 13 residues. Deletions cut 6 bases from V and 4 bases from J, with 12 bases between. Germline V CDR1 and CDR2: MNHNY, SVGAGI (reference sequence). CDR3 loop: CASSEGGTYGYTF. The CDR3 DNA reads TGTGCCAGCAGCGAGGGAGGTACCTATGGCTACACCTTC.

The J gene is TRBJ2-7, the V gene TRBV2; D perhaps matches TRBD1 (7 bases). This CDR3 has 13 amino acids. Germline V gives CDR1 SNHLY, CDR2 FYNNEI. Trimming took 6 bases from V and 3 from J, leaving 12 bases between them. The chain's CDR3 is CASSQGGGYEQYF. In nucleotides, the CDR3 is TGTGCCAGCAGCCAGGGGGGAGGCTACGAGCAGTACTTC.

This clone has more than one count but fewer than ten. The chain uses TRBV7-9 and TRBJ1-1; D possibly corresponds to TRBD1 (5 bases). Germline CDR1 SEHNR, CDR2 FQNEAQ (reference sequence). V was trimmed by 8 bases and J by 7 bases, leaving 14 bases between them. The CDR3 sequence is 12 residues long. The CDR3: CASEGEPLEAFF. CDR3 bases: TGTGCCAGCGAAGGGGAACCGCTTGAAGCTTTCTTT. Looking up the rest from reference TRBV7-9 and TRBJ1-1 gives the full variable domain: DTGVSQNPRHKITKRGQNVTFRCDPISEHNRLYWYRQTLGQGPEFLTYFQNEAQLEKSRLLSDRFSAERPKGSFSTLEIQRTEQGDSAMYLCASEGEPLEAFFGQGTRLTVV.

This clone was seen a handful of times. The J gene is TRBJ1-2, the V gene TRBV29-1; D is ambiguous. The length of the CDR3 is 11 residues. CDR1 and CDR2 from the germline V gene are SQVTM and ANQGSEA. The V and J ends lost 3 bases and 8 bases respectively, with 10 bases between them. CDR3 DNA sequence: TGCAGCGTTGACGGTGGCAGGGGCTACACCTTC. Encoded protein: CSVDGGRGYTF.

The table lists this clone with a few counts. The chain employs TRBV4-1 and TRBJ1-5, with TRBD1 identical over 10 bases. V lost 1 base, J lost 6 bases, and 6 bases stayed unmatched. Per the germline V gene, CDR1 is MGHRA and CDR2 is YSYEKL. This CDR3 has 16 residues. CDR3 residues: CASSQVTGGVGQPQHF. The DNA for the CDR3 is TGCGCCAGCAGCCAAGTGACAGGGGGCGTCGGTCAGCCCCAGCATTTT.